Each of the 27 T cell receptor beta chains below was sequenced from the same sample in a study of blood T cell repertoires in COVID-19. Data came from immunoSEQ multiplex PCR; TCRdb stores just in-frame clones and leaves some out. The repertoire includes about 75,000 clones, about nine tenths of them detected once, and 5% to 6.5% sits in the top ten. Specimen: peripheral blood. The receptors come from a woman aged 45-65 years with acute or convalescent COVID-19.

In this sample, this clone turned up once. The rearrangement uses TRBV5-1 and TRBJ1-5; possible D gene TRBD1, 6 bases. Looked up from germline, CDR1 is SGHRS and CDR2 is YFSETQ. Trimming took 4 bases from V and 3 from J, leaving 17 bases between them. This CDR3 comprises 16 residues. The DNA for the CDR3 is TGCGCCAGCAGCCGAACCCCCCTGGGGGCCAATCAGCCCCAGCATTTT. Protein sequence: CASSRTPLGANQPQHF.

The chain has TRBV4-1 and TRBJ2-5, with no clear D. Germline V gene data show CDR1 as MGHRA and CDR2 as YSYEKL. Trimming pared 4 bases from V and 5 bases from J, leaving 5 bases between. This CDR3 is 11 amino acids long. In nucleotides, the CDR3 is TGCGCCAGCAGCCTCGGGGAGACCCAGTACTTC. It yields the protein CASSLGETQYF.

This CDR3 reads CASSNPGTGSYEQYF. CDR3 in DNA: TGTGCCAGCAGCAACCCCGGGACAGGGTCCTACGAGCAGTACTTC. The chain is built from TRBV5-6 and TRBJ2-7; 9 positions agree with TRBD1. This CDR3 is 15 amino acids long. Germline CDR1 and CDR2: SGHDT and YYEEEE. The V and J ends lost 4 bases and 1 base, in that order; junction bases with no gene match: 6.

The sample holds one count of this clone. One junction end does not reproduce the germline sequence, and a read error may be involved. The V and J genes are TRBV7-9 and TRBJ1-4; 8 nucleotides match TRBD1. The CDR3 extends over 15 amino acids. Germline loops: CDR1 SEHNR, CDR2 FQNEAQ (reference sequence). CDR3 bases: TGTGCCAGCAGCTCAGACAGGGGCACTAGTGAAAAACTGTTTTTT. The encoded protein is CASSSDRGTSEKLFF. The full variable domain, completed using reference TRBV7-9 and TRBJ1-4, is DTGVSQNPRHKITKRGQNVTFRCDPISEHNRLYWYRQTLGQGPEFLTYFQNEAQLEKSRLLSDRFSAERPKGSFSTLEIQRTEQGDSAMYLCASSSDRGTSEKLFFGSGTQLSVL.

This chain connects TRBV27 to TRBJ1-6, with D unclear. Trimming shortened V by 2 bases and J by 6 bases, and 8 bases separated the two germline ends. This CDR3 is 14 amino acids long. Germline V gene lookup returns CDR1 MNHEY and CDR2 SMNVEV (reference sequence). CDR3 loop: CASSLIGGNSPLHF. The CDR3 DNA follows: TGTGCCAGCAGTTTAATCGGAGGTAATTCACCCCTCCACTTT.

The chain employs TRBV11-2 and TRBJ1-2; D is unresolved. Trimming cost V 5 bases and J 4 bases, with 11 bases left between them. The CDR3 has 13 residues. Germline V CDR1 and CDR2: SGHAT, FQNNGV. CDR3 protein: CASSGGLVYGYTF. The DNA of the CDR3 is TGTGCCAGCAGCGGAGGGCTGGTCTATGGCTACACCTTC.

CDR3 sequence reads: CASSISGQGRNEQFF. The CDR3, as DNA: TGTGCCAGCAGTATCTCGGGACAGGGAAGAAATGAGCAGTTCTTC. The chain uses TRBV6-5 and TRBJ2-1, with 9 positions matching TRBD1. Germline-derived CDR1 and CDR2 are MNHEY and SVGAGI. CDR3 size: 15 residues. Trimming removed 5 bases from V and 7 bases from J; junction bases left unmatched: 9.

This clone was seen a single time. The J gene is TRBJ1-1, the V gene TRBV5-8; no clear D. The CDR3 runs to 15 residues. Germline CDR1 reads SGHTS; CDR2 reads YDEGEE. V was clipped by 6 bases and J by 0 bases, with 15 bases between them. The CDR3 protein is CASNRPLRLNTEAFF. In DNA form, the CDR3 reads TGTGCCAGCAACCGTCCACTCAGGCTGAACACTGAAGCTTTCTTT.

V usage is TRBV19 and J usage is TRBJ1-6, with D unclear. Germline values: CDR1 LNHDA, CDR2 SQIVND (reference sequence). The CDR3 is made up of 14 amino acids. V was trimmed by 6 bases and J by 4 bases, leaving 10 bases between them. As DNA, the CDR3 is TGTGCCAGTAGACCTGGGCCGTATAATTCACCCCTCCACTTT. It specifies CASRPGPYNSPLHF.

The gene calls are TRBV30 and TRBJ1-1; D is undetermined. The V end was cut by 2 bases, the J end by 1 base, with 8 bases between. This CDR3 comprises 13 residues. CDR1 and CDR2 from the germline V gene are GTSNPN and SVGIG (reference sequence). This CDR3 is CAWSSGWNTEAFF. CDR3 coding DNA: TGTGCCTGGAGTTCGGGGTGGAACACTGAAGCTTTCTTT.

This chain uses TRBV5-6 with TRBJ1-2; D unresolved. Germline CDR1 SGHDT, CDR2 YYEEEE. This CDR3 spans 13 amino acids. Trimming took 2 bases from V and 4 from J, leaving 9 bases between them. The CDR3 is CASSFERIYGYTF. The CDR3 nucleotides are TGTGCCAGCAGCTTTGAGAGGATCTATGGCTACACCTTC.

The chain carries TRBV7-2 and TRBJ2-2; TRBD2 matches at 7 bases. The CDR3 is 14 amino acids. J was trimmed by 6 bases and V by 5 bases; bases with no gene match: 6. Looked up from germline, CDR1 is SGHTA and CDR2 is FQGNSA. CDR3 region: CASSHSAGAGELFF. In DNA form, the CDR3 reads TGTGCCAGCAGCCATTCCGCGGGGGCCGGGGAGCTGTTTTTT.

The chain has TRBV5-8 and TRBJ1-4; D gene unclear. The CDR3 is 15 residues long. Germline CDR1 reads SGHTS; CDR2 reads YDEGEE. V lost 4 bases and J lost 7, with 17 bases in between. CDR3 sequence: CASSRRSGVGEKLFF. CDR3 nucleotide sequence: TGTGCCAGCAGCCGCCGGTCGGGTGTCGGTGAAAAACTGTTTTTT.

The rearrangement links TRBV3-1 (or the pseudogene TRBV3-2) to TRBJ2-1, with unresolved D. This CDR3 has 12 amino acids. V was shortened by 6 bases and J by 9 bases, with 12 bases between the two germline ends. Germline assignment: CDR1 LGHDT and CDR2 YNNKEL (reference sequence). CDR3 DNA: TGTGCCAGCAGAGTGACTGGTAGTGAGCAGTTCTTC. Encoded protein: CASRVTGSEQFF.

This chain uses TRBV28 with TRBJ1-1; D perhaps matches TRBD1 (6 bases). Germline V gene sequence: CDR1 MDHEN, CDR2 SYDVKM. Trimming removed 6 bases from V and 5 bases from J, with 13 bases in between. CDR3 size: 13 residues. CDR3 residues: CASSRVGGTEAFF. CDR3 in DNA: TGTGCCAGCAGCCGCGTAGGGGGTACTGAAGCTTTCTTT.

The rearrangement links TRBV6-5 to TRBJ1-1; D gene ambiguous. Germline lookup yields CDR1 MNHEY and CDR2 SVGAGI. The CDR3 length is 14 residues. With 2 bases removed from V and 0 bases from J, the gap between germline ends came to 7 bases. As DNA, the CDR3 is TGTGCCAGCAGTTACGGGCAGCTGAACACTGAAGCTTTCTTT. Residues: CASSYGQLNTEAFF.

The V and J genes are TRBV5-4 and TRBJ2-5, with D possibly TRBD2 on 7 matching bases. Germline CDR1 and CDR2: SGHNT and YYREEE (reference sequence). Deletions cut 4 bases from V and 1 base from J, with 17 bases between. The CDR3 consists of 16 residues. CDR3 loop: CASSPGGGGPQETQYF. CDR3 coding DNA: TGTGCCAGCAGCCCTGGAGGCGGGGGCCCCCAAGAGACCCAGTACTTC.

The V call is TRBV19, the J call TRBJ1-2; possible D gene TRBD1, 6 bases. This CDR3 has 12 amino acids. Germline V gene sequence: CDR1 LNHDA, CDR2 SQIVND (reference sequence). V was pared by 8 bases and J by 10 bases, with 17 bases between. In nucleotides, the CDR3 is TGTGCCAGTGGCGACAGGTTGAGCGACTACACCTTC. Its protein product is CASGDRLSDYTF.

This sequence joins TRBV6-5 and TRBJ2-2; 11 bases line up with TRBD1. The CDR3 contains 14 residues. Per germline, CDR1 MNHEY and CDR2 SVGAGI. The V gene end was trimmed by 6 bases and the J gene end by 4 bases; junction bases not matched to a gene: 1. The CDR3 DNA follows: TGTGCCAGCAGGGACAGGGGGCCCACCGGGGAGCTGTTTTTT. This codes for CASRDRGPTGELFF.

The chain combines TRBV2 with TRBJ1-4; 7 nucleotides align to TRBD1. Germline V gives CDR1 SNHLY, CDR2 FYNNEI. There are 15 residues in the CDR3. V was clipped by 6 bases and J by 3 bases; unmatched bases: 7. CDR3 amino acids: CASRDLQGPNEKLFF. CDR3 DNA: TGTGCCAGCAGGGATCTACAGGGGCCTAATGAAAAACTGTTTTTT.

The J gene is TRBJ1-1, the V gene TRBV2, with D possibly being TRBD1 (6 bases). Germline CDR1 is SNHLY and CDR2 is FYNNEI. Trimming took 4 bases from V and 5 from J, leaving 20 bases between them. CDR3 size: 16 residues. The CDR3 sequence: CASSAQLDIRGTEAFF. CDR3 coding DNA: TGTGCCAGCAGTGCCCAATTAGACATTAGGGGGACTGAAGCTTTCTTT.

The rearrangement joins TRBV7-9 to TRBJ2-2; 11 nucleotides align to TRBD2. Germline trimming cut 5 bases from V and 4 bases from J; bases unmatched to any gene: 3. Looked up from germline, CDR1 is SEHNR and CDR2 is FQNEAQ (reference sequence). The CDR3 has 15 residues. The CDR3 coding sequence is TGTGCCAGCAGCCTACTAGCGGGAGCCACCGGGGAGCTGTTTTTT. Encoded protein: CASSLLAGATGELFF. The full variable domain, with the rest looked up from reference TRBV7-9 and TRBJ2-2, is DTGVSQNPRHKITKRGQNVTFRCDPISEHNRLYWYRQTLGQGPEFLTYFQNEAQLEKSRLLSDRFSAERPKGSFSTLEIQRTEQGDSAMYLCASSLLAGATGELFFGEGSRLTVL.

This clone was observed a single time. This chain links TRBV5-3 with TRBJ1-3; maybe TRBD1 (5 bases). TRBV5-3 is noted as an ORF with a role that remains uncertain. The length of the CDR3 is 17 residues. Trimming cost V 4 bases and J 0 bases, with 17 bases left between them. The CDR3 is CARSLETGLLSGNTIYF. The DNA of the CDR3 is TGTGCCAGAAGCCTAGAAACGGGACTTCTCTCTGGAAACACCATATATTTT.

The table lists this clone with a count of one. This chain joins TRBV9 and TRBJ2-3; 9 bases fit TRBD1. After removal of 3 bases from V and 3 bases from J, the junction contained 20 bases not matched to a gene. Germline-derived CDR1 and CDR2 are SGDLS and YYNGEE. The CDR3 extends over 20 amino acids. Here the CDR3 reads CASSANLPGTGWGATDTQYF. CDR3 DNA sequence: TGTGCCAGCAGCGCCAACCTCCCCGGGACAGGGTGGGGAGCGACAGATACGCAGTATTTT.

The chain combines TRBV28 with TRBJ2-1; 8 bases agree with TRBD2. The germline gives CDR1 MDHEN, CDR2 SYDVKM. The CDR3 loop spans 15 amino acids. Trimming at V came to 2 bases and at J to 9 bases, leaving 9 bases not matched to a gene. CDR3 DNA: TGTGCCAGCAGTTTACTCGCGGGGGGACGTGGTGAGCAGTTCTTC. As protein: CASSLLAGGRGEQFF.

The rearrangement joins TRBV27 to TRBJ2-1, with D perhaps TRBD1 (5 bases). Trimming cost V 9 bases and J 2 bases, with 23 bases left between them. The germline CDR1 and CDR2 sequences are MNHEY and SMNVEV (reference sequence). The CDR3 runs to 17 residues. The CDR3 region is CARKSWGSLGPYNEQFF. CDR3 in DNA: TGTGCCAGAAAATCTTGGGGCAGCCTAGGGCCCTACAATGAGCAGTTCTTC.

The V and J genes are TRBV19 and TRBJ1-2; 9 bases fit TRBD1. V gave up 5 bases and J gave up 0 bases; unmatched junction bases: 16. Germline CDR1 LNHDA, CDR2 SQIVND (reference sequence). The CDR3 loop spans 19 amino acids. The CDR3 spells CASSPSPWTGAPANYGYTF. CDR3 nucleotide sequence: TGTGCCAGTAGTCCTAGCCCCTGGACAGGGGCCCCAGCTAACTATGGCTACACCTTC.